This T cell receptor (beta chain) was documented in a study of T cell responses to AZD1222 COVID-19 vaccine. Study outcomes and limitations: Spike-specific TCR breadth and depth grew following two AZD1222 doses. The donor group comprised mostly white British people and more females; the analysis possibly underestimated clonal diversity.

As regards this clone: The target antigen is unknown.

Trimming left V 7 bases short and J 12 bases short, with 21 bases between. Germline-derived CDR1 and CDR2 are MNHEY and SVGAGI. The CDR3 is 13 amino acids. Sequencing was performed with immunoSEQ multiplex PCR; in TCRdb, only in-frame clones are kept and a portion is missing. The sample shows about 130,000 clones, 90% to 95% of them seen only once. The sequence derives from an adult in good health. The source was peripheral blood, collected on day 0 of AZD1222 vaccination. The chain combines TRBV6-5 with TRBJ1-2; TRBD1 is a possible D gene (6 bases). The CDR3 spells CASKGFRGGQDTF. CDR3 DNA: TGTGCCAGCAAGGGGTTCCGGGGGGGACAAGACACCTTC.